This T cell receptor beta chain was retrieved from a study of cytomegalovirus exposure and HLA in healthy donors. Study-level results: TCR sequences were mostly rare, though some public TCRs occurred in many donors. Earlier results showed most TCR beta V segments being productive about 87% or about 30% of the time. TCR beta V- and J-gene trimming was later associated with a missense DCLRE1C variant.

Among the donors, all were healthy bone marrow donors. This clone was seen once. The target antigen is unknown. 13 Jbeta primers and 60 Vbeta primers were used for the PCR. The data were produced by immunoSEQ multiplex PCR, yet TCRdb's version contains in-frame clones alone and is incomplete. The data contain roughly 150,000 clones, roughly two thirds of them seen just once; the ten biggest clones take up approximately 5.6%. There are 14 residues in the CDR3. V lost 4 bases to trimming and J lost 4 bases; unmatched junction nucleotides: 6. Germline lookup yields CDR1 MNHNS and CDR2 SASEGT. The gene calls are TRBV6-1 and TRBJ2-5, with 7 bases lining up with TRBD1. Sequencing was carried out using PBMCs. This receptor was taken from a woman between 18 and 29 years old in good health and CMV-seropositive. CDR3 residues: CASSVEQGRETQYF. The CDR3 bases are TGTGCCAGCAGTGTGGAACAGGGGAGAGAGACCCAGTACTTC.